A single sample is the source of the 8 T cell receptor beta chains below, sequenced in a study of blood T cell repertoires in COVID-19. The table came from immunoSEQ multiplex PCR; TCRdb's copy has only in-frame clones and leaves some out. The data show about 430,000 clones, with 70% to 90% seen just once and approximately 1.3% held by the top ten. Sequenced input: PBMCs or T cells enriched from blood (not recorded which). These receptors were collected from a woman under 30 who had been exposed to COVID-19.

This clone was counted between two and nine times. The chain links TRBV10-3 to TRBJ2-3; 12 bases match TRBD2. The CDR3 totals 18 residues. V trimming: 0 bases; J trimming: 2 bases; junction bases outside the gene matches: 6. CDR1 ENHRY and CDR2 SYGVKD come from the germline V gene. DNA of the CDR3: TGTGCCATCAGTGAGTCGACTAGCGGGGGTCTTCTCACAGATACGCAGTATTTT. It translates to CAISESTSGGLLTDTQYF.

This rearrangement joins TRBV6-4 to TRBJ2-3, with 11 bases lining up with TRBD2. V shed 0 bases and J 4 bases; nucleotides not matched to a gene: 15. CDR1 is MRHNA, CDR2 SNTAGT, per germline. The length of the CDR3 is 20 residues. In DNA form, the CDR3 reads TGTGCCAGCAGTGACTCGAAATTCCGGCCTAGCGGGGGGTATGCAGATACGCAGTATTTT. It yields the protein CASSDSKFRPSGGYADTQYF.

The V gene is TRBV7-2, the J gene TRBJ2-7; TRBD2 agrees at 13 bases. J lost 12 bases, V lost 5 bases, and 16 bases had no gene match. Germline values: CDR1 SGHTA, CDR2 FQGNSA. This CDR3 contains 16 residues. CDR3: CASSPLPITSGGGGYF. For the CDR3, the DNA is TGTGCCAGCAGCCCCCTCCCCATTACTAGCGGGGGGGGTGGGTACTTC.

CDR3 sequence (DNA): TGTGCCACCAGTGATCAAGGACTAGCGGGCACCCGCTCCTACAATGAGCAGTTCTTC. Its translation: CATSDQGLAGTRSYNEQFF. The gene calls are TRBV24-1 and TRBJ2-1; TRBD2 matches 11 bases. Germline V lookup: CDR1 KGHDR, CDR2 SFDVKD. Trimming removed 3 bases from V and 0 bases from J; junction bases left unmatched: 9. This CDR3 is built from 19 residues.

This clone has a handful of counts. This sequence joins TRBV29-1 and TRBJ1-3, with TRBD1 matching 10 bases. Losses at the gene ends were 6 bases for V and 0 bases for J; bases not matched to a gene: 5. From germline, CDR1 is SQVTM and CDR2 ANQGSEA. This CDR3 is built from 15 residues. The DNA for the CDR3 is TGCAGCGTCCAGGGACAGGGGAGCTCTGGAAACACCATATATTTT. The encoded protein is CSVQGQGSSGNTIYF.

This chain joins TRBV4-3 and TRBJ1-2; D may be TRBD1 (6 bases). Trimming removed 0 bases from V and 5 bases from J, with 13 bases in between. The CDR3 loop spans 15 amino acids. Germline assignment: CDR1 LGHNA and CDR2 YSLEER. The CDR3 here is CASSQDFTGTYGYTF. CDR3 in DNA: TGCGCCAGCAGCCAAGATTTCACCGGGACATATGGCTACACCTTC.

This clone was seen many times. The rearrangement uses TRBV28 and TRBJ2-3; the D gene is possibly TRBD2 (6 bases). The CDR3 length is 15 residues. In germline, CDR1 is MDHEN, CDR2 SYDVKM. V lost 5 bases, J lost 0 bases, and 12 bases lay in between. CDR3 amino acids: CASSRSGYSTDTQYF. In DNA, the CDR3 is TGTGCCAGCAGTCGCAGCGGGTATAGCACAGATACGCAGTATTTT.

This clone appeared once. The chain couples TRBV5-5 to TRBJ2-7; 8 nucleotides match TRBD1. The CDR3 runs 15 residues. J gave up 3 bases and V 0 bases, and 5 bases lay outside the gene matches. CDR1 is SGHKS and CDR2 is YYEKEE in the germline V gene (reference sequence). CDR3 in DNA: TGTGCCAGCAGCTTGGAGGGACAGGTGGTCTACGAGCAGTACTTC. It specifies CASSLEGQVVYEQYF. Full variable domain (outside the CDR3, taken from reference TRBV5-5 and TRBJ2-7): DAGVTQSPTHLIKTRGQQVTLRCSPISGHKSVSWYQQVLGQGPQFIFQYYEKEERGRGNFPDRFSARQFPNYSSELNVNALLLGDSALYLCASSLEGQVVYEQYFGPGTRLTVT.